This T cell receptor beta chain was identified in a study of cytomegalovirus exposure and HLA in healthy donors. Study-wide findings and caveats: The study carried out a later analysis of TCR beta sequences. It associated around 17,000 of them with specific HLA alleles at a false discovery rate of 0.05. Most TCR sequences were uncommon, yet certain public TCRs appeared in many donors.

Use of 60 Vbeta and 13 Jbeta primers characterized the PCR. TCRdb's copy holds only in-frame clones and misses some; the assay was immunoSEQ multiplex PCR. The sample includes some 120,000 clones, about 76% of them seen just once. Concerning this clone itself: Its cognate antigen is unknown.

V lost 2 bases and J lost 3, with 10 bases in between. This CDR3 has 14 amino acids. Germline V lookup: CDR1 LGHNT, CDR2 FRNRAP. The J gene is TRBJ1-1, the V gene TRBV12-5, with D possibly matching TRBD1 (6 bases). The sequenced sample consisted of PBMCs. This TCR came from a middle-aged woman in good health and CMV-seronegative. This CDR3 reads CASGLSTGYTEAFF. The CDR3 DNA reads TGTGCTAGTGGTTTGTCTACAGGGTACACTGAAGCTTTCTTT.